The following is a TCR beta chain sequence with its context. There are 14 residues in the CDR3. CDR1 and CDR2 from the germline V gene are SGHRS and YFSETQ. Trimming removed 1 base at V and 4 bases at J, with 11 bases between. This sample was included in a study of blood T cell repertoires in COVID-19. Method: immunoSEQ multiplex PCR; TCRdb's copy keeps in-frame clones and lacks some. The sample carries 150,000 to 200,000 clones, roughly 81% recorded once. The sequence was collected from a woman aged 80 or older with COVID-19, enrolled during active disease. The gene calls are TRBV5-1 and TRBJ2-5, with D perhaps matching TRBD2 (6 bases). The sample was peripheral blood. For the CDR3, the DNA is TGCGCCAGCAGCTTGCATAAAGCGGGAGAGACCCAGTACTTC. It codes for CASSLHKAGETQYF.